The entry below gives a single T cell receptor beta chain sequence along with its context. Template switching created a universal primer site, and the cDNA included unique molecular identifiers. MiXCR was run by TCRdb on the 5' RACE reads, yielding one entry per CDR3 protein. This table holds 500,000 to 700,000 distinct CDR3 sequences, just over 7% found once. Germline CDR1 is DFQATT and CDR2 is SNEGSKA (reference sequence). This CDR3 has 14 amino acids. V was shortened by 3 bases and J by 0 bases, with 9 bases between the two germline ends. This record comes from a study of identical twins. The same data also contributed to another study, on yellow fever vaccine responses in identical twins.

The TCR comes from a woman under 30 in good health. This chain uses TRBV20-1 with TRBJ1-5, with D perhaps matching TRBD1 (5 bases). The source material was PBMCs. The CDR3 loop reads CSARGVPSNQPQHF. Here the CDR3 DNA reads TGCAGTGCTAGGGGGGTGCCTAGCAATCAGCCCCAGCATTTT.